This is a list of T cell receptor beta chains from one sample in a study of T cell repertoires in cytomegalovirus infection. MiXCR was run by TCRdb on the reads, yielding one entry per CDR3 protein. Altogether hundreds of thousands of distinct CDR3 sequences are present, roughly a third being singletons, with the ten largest covering about a sixth. Their antigens remain unidentified. Sequenced material: cultured PBMCs, taken from culture after CMV antigen stimulation. Receptors originate from a human donor in good health (CMV status not recorded). Some clones in this sample may be carry-over from other donors' samples. The CDR3 runs from the conserved cysteine through the conserved F or W. D genes are given only for firm matches. Clone size is stated in some rows and not others, as once, few, many or a class when expanded.

d_gene	v_gene	j_gene	abundance	CDR3nt	CDR3aa
.	TRBV2	TRBJ2-2	few	TGTGCCAGCAGGGGGTTTTCGAACACCGGGGAGCTGTTTTTT	CASRGFSNTGELFF
TRBD2	TRBV20-1	TRBJ2-1	.	TGCAGTGCTAGATTTCCGGGAGGGCCCTCGAATGAGCAGTTCTTC	CSARFPGGPSNEQFF
.	TRBV7-8	TRBJ1-3	.	TGTGCCAGCAGCTTAGCGGTGGGTTCAGGAAACACCATATATTTT	CASSLAVGSGNTIYF
TRBD1	TRBV6-2/TRBV6-3	TRBJ2-2	.	TGTGCCAGCAGTTATAGGACAGGGAATCTCATCGGGGAGCTGTTTTTT	CASSYRTGNLIGELFF
.	TRBV29-1	TRBJ2-7	.	TGCAGCGTTGAAGACTCCTCCAGCTCCTACGAGCAGTACTTC	CSVEDSSSSYEQYF
.	TRBV28	TRBJ1-5	.	TGTGCCAGCTCAGAATCAATGGGGCAGCCCCAGCATTTT	CASSESMGQPQHF
.	TRBV7-9	TRBJ2-3	few	TGTGCCAGCAGCTTAGCGGGTCCCAGGGCAACAGATACGCAGTATTTT	CASSLAGPRATDTQYF
.	TRBV28	TRBJ2-1	.	TGTGCCAGCAGTCTACTAGTGTCCTACAATGAGCAGTTCTTC	CASSLLVSYNEQFF
TRBD1	TRBV27	TRBJ1-2	.	TGTGCCAGCAGGCCACCGGGACAGTACAATGGCTACACCTTC	CASRPPGQYNGYTF
.	TRBV7-2	TRBJ2-1	many	TGTGCCAGCAGCCCGGGGACCGCGTGGTCGGATGAGCAGTTCTTC	CASSPGTAWSDEQFF
.	TRBV6-6	TRBJ1-3	.	TGTGCCAGCAGTTATACAGGGCGCTCTGGAAACACCATATATTTT	CASSYTGRSGNTIYF
.	TRBV7-2	TRBJ1-5	.	TGTGCCAGCAGCTTATGGGATAGCAATCAGCCCCAGCATTTT	CASSLWDSNQPQHF
TRBD1	TRBV7-2	TRBJ1-2	few	TGTGCCAGCAGCCGGGACAGCTCAGGGGGCTACACCTTC	CASSRDSSGGYTF
.	TRBV29-1	TRBJ2-5	few	TGCAGCGTTAGGGGGGGGTGGCAAGAGACCCAGTACTTC	CSVRGGWQETQYF
.	TRBV9	TRBJ1-5	.	TGTGCCAGCAGCGTAATCGTCCGGGCAGGGGAAAAGCCCCAGCATTTT	CASSVIVRAGEKPQHF
.	TRBV13	TRBJ2-1	.	TGTGCCAGCAGTCCGACAGGCTTCTACAATGAGCAGTTCTTC	CASSPTGFYNEQFF
.	TRBV7-2	TRBJ2-2	few	TGTGCCAGCAGCTTTTATAAAGGTCTGAACACCGGGGAGCTGTTTTTT	CASSFYKGLNTGELFF
.	TRBV7-2	TRBJ2-2	many	TGTGCCAGCAGCTTATTAGGCACCGGGGAGCTGTTTTTT	CASSLLGTGELFF
TRBD1	TRBV4-1	TRBJ2-5	few	TGCGCCAGCAGCCAACCGGGACAGGGGGCCGAGACCCAGTACTTC	CASSQPGQGAETQYF
TRBD1	TRBV11-3	TRBJ1-1	.	TGTGCCAGCAGCTTCGATGGACAGGCAATGAACACTGAAGCTTTCTTT	CASSFDGQAMNTEAFF
.	TRBV12-3/TRBV12-4	TRBJ2-1	.	TGTGCCAGCAGAAGGAGGGAGTCCTACAATGAGCAGTTCTTC	CASRRRESYNEQFF
.	TRBV10-2	TRBJ1-2	many	TGCGCCAGCAGTGAGTCGACCGGGGCATATGGCTACACCTTC	CASSESTGAYGYTF
TRBD2	TRBV27	TRBJ2-1	.	TGTGCCAGCAGTGTGCCCCCGACTAGCGGTAACAATGAGCAGTTCTTC	CASSVPPTSGNNEQFF
.	TRBV7-2	TRBJ2-5	few	TGTGCCAGCAGCCGGGCAGGGCAAGAGACCCAGTACTTC	CASSRAGQETQYF
.	TRBV10-3	TRBJ1-1	.	TGTGCCATCAGTGAGGGGGGAAGTGGGAACACTGAAGCTTTCTTT	CAISEGGSGNTEAFF
.	TRBV7-9	TRBJ2-6	few	TGTGCCAGCAGCTTCCAGGCCGGCTCTGGGGCCAACGTCCTGACTTTC	CASSFQAGSGANVLTF
.	TRBV14	TRBJ2-7	.	TGTGCCAGCAGCCTTCGGGACGGATACTACGAGCAGTACTTC	CASSLRDGYYEQYF
.	TRBV15	TRBJ2-1	once	TGTGCCACCAGCAGAGCGAATGAGCAGTTCTTC	CATSRANEQFF
TRBD2	TRBV7-3	TRBJ2-5	.	TGTGCCAGCAGACGGACTAGCGGACTCCAAGAGACCCAGTACTTC	CASRRTSGLQETQYF
TRBD2	TRBV7-2	TRBJ2-7	few	TGTGCCAGCAGCTCGGGACTAGCGGGAATCTACGAGCAGTACTTC	CASSSGLAGIYEQYF
.	TRBV7-2	TRBJ1-1	.	TGTGCCAGCAGCCGGCCAGAGAACACTGAAGCTTTCTTT	CASSRPENTEAFF
TRBD1	TRBV7-6	TRBJ1-1	few	TGTGCCAGCAGCTTAGAGTCCACAGGGGGCACTGAAGCTTTCTTT	CASSLESTGGTEAFF
.	TRBV27	TRBJ1-5	.	TGTGCCAGCCGTTTCGGGGGAGATAAACAGCCCCAGCATTTT	CASRFGGDKQPQHF
.	TRBV7-2	TRBJ1-2	.	TGTGCCAGCAGCTTAGCGTCGCAGGGTGGCGGCTACACCTTC	CASSLASQGGGYTF
.	TRBV4-1	TRBJ1-5	.	TGCGCCAGCAGCCAAGATCGCGGGGTTGGCCAGCCCCAGCATTTT	CASSQDRGVGQPQHF
TRBD1	TRBV5-6	TRBJ1-1	.	TGTGCCAGCAGCCCTTGGACAGGACCTCTCATGAACACTGAAGCTTTCTTT	CASSPWTGPLMNTEAFF
TRBD2	TRBV10-1	TRBJ2-1	few	TGCGCCAGCAGTCGTCGGACTAGCGATGGGACCTACAATGAGCAGTTCTTC	CASSRRTSDGTYNEQFF
TRBD1	TRBV14	TRBJ1-2	.	TGTGCCAGCAGCCAAGCTTTCGACAGGGCAGGCTATGGCTACACCTTC	CASSQAFDRAGYGYTF
.	TRBV24-1	TRBJ2-3	.	TGTGCCACCAGTGACCCCCGATCTGCAGATACGCAGTATTTT	CATSDPRSADTQYF
TRBD1	TRBV6-6	TRBJ2-1	.	TGTGCCAGCAGAGACAGGGGGCTGTGGAATGAGCAGTTCTTC	CASRDRGLWNEQFF
TRBD2	TRBV20-1	TRBJ2-1	few	TGCAGTGCCAACCCCGGGACTAGCGGGAGTGATGAGCAGTTCTTC	CSANPGTSGSDEQFF
.	TRBV7-2	TRBJ2-1	.	TGTGCCAGCAGCCCCCTAGGGGTATTTGAGCAGTTCTTC	CASSPLGVFEQFF
TRBD1	TRBV7-2	TRBJ2-1	many	TGTGCCAGCAGCATGACGGACAGGGTGTCCAATGAGCAGTTCTTC	CASSMTDRVSNEQFF
.	TRBV12-3/TRBV12-4	TRBJ2-1	few	TGTGCCAGCAGCCGGGACTGGACGGAGCAGTTCTTC	CASSRDWTEQFF
TRBD1	TRBV6-6	TRBJ1-2	few	TGTGCCAGCAGTTACCCGAGGACAGGGGAAGATTATGGCTACACCTTC	CASSYPRTGEDYGYTF
.	TRBV6-8	TRBJ2-1	.	TGTGCCAGCAGAGGGAGAAGCGGCCGCTTTTCCTACAATGAGCAGTTCTTC	CASRGRSGRFSYNEQFF